This entry describes one T cell receptor (beta chain). The antigen is undetermined. CDR3 length: 12 residues. The V gene's germline CDR1 is SGDLS and CDR2 YYNGEE. The ends were cut back, 4 bases at V and 4 bases at J, with 6 bases in the middle. Profiling relied on immunoSEQ multiplex PCR, and the TCRdb table lists in-frame clones only, not all of them. The sample records about 380,000 clones, 96% being singletons. CD45RO+ cells joined CCR7-negative CD45RA+ TemRA cells to form CD8 memory. The sample belongs to a study of shared clonotypes between healthy human individuals. Across the whole study: Aged 18 to 49, the donors were a couple of women and a few men.

Study results and limitations: Sorted-subset samples were not fully sequenced, rarefaction indicated. Approximately 5% was the fraction of naive CD4 clonotypes found shared across a few donors.

The rearrangement links TRBV9 to TRBJ1-3; D uncertain. Source material: memory CD8+ T cells sorted from blood. As for subset: CD45RO+ cells pooled with CCR7-negative TemRA cells. The TCR comes from a man younger than 45 in good health. In DNA, the CDR3 is TGTGCCAGCAGCAGTCAGGGAAACACCATATATTTT. Translating gives CASSSQGNTIYF.